The T cell receptor (beta chain) under discussion was sequenced for a study of a mutant IDH1 vaccine in newly diagnosed glioma listed by TCRdb under 2021. Looking at the study overall: Patients received eight vaccinations in weeks 1, 3, 5, 7, 11, 15, 19 and 23, corresponding to visits V03 through V10. Before enrollment, most patients had been given radiochemotherapy with temozolomide as standard therapy, while the rest had received either radiotherapy alone or temozolomide alone. Six visits were used for peripheral blood collection: V03 (baseline), V05, V07, V10, V12 and V13. Longitudinal TCRB deep sequencing was done for fewer than 30 treated patients, wherever samples were available for exploratory analyses. Vaccination started 4-6 weeks after radiotherapy alone, or was given together with temozolomide cycles in the groups whose treatment included chemotherapy. The roughly 30 treated patients were approximately 62% male and 37.5% female, with a mean age of about 38 years. Paper-wide results and their limitations: It was noted by the authors that analyses of patient blood samples could not be reproduced owing to sample limitations. No apparent relationship was observed between pseudoprogression and alterations in the top peripheral T cell clonotypes detected by TCRB sequencing. Selection of PBMC samples for TCRB deep sequencing was based on availability. Immune responses induced by the vaccine were seen in around 94% of patients across multiple MHC alleles.

Interpreted using the paper, the time point label stands for: week 23, last vaccination. Each vaccine dose, consisting of 300 ug of a 20-mer mutant IDH1 peptide in Montanide, was administered subcutaneously with topical imiquimod. Newly diagnosed WHO grade 3 or 4 IDH1-mutant astrocytomas showing loss of nuclear ATRX were present in the donors. The samples were drawn from NOA16, a multicentre, single-arm, open-label phase I trial in Germany that tested a mutant IDH1 peptide vaccine in humans for the first time. Genomic DNA for TCRB sequencing was extracted from EDTA blood using the DNeasy Blood and Tissue Kit. Comments on this clone: The antigen it recognizes is unknown. No much larger clone exists at a distance of one base, and base qualities are not known.

There are 14 amino acids in the CDR3, from cysteine to phenylalanine inclusive. This entry keeps only the CDR3 DNA: 42 bases, framed from base 1. V is shortened by 2 bases, J by 7 bases, and the region joining them spans 12 bases. The germline V gene encodes CDR1 SNHLY and CDR2 FYNNEI. The protocol used for the library was the immunoSEQ multiplex PCR assay. Rearranged TCR beta chain sequences were amplified using the hsTCRB Kit according to the manufacturer's protocol. An Illumina MiSeq was used to sequence the TCRB libraries. The authors' pipeline ran thus. The proprietary platform of the kit vendor was used for demultiplexing, trimming and gene mapping. TCRdb retrieved this table from immuneACCESS and kept in-frame rearrangements only. Not all clones are present; in checked studies, unresolved V genes account for under half, and no reason is known for the remainder. V, J and clone size reflect that table, while D and trimming were determined from the DNA. This sample is represented by just over 80,000 clones; around 85% of them were singletons. Clones ranked in the top ten supply 2% to 2.5% of the sample.

The clonotype originates from a man under 40 with glioma. Some clones in this sample may be carry-over from other donors' samples. The V and J genes are TRBV2 and TRBJ2-1; tentative D gene TRBD2, with 6 bases matching. The specimen was PBMCs, collected from a glioma patient whose treatment included an IDH1 peptide vaccine. For the CDR3, the sequence is CASSEQRVGNEQFF. The DNA is as follows: TGTGCCAGCAGTGAACAGCGGGTTGGGAATGAGCAGTTCTTC.